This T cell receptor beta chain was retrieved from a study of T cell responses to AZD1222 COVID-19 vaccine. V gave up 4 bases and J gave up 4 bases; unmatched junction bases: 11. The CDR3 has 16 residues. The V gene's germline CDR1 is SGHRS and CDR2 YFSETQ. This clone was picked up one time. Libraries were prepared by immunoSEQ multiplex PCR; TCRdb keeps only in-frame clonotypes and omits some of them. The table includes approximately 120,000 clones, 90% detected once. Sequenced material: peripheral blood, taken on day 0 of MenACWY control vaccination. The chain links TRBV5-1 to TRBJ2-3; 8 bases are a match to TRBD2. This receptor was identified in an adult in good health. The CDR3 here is CASSMTSVKKADTQYF. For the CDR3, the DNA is TGCGCCAGCAGCATGACTAGCGTAAAAAAAGCAGATACGCAGTATTTT.